The 9 T cell receptor beta chains given below trace back to one sample, sequenced in a study of spatial heterogeneity in lung cancer. Time point meaning: sample taken at primary tumor resection. TCRdb fed the 5' RACE reads into MiXCR, producing one record per CDR3 protein. Of 1,700 or so distinct CDR3 sequences listed, 15% to 20% are singletons. Sequencing used normal lung tissue next to the tumor, obtained at surgery. The receptor set was obtained from a male donor with early-stage non-small cell lung cancer.

This clonotype came up a few times. This CDR3 reads CATMTGAETQYF. The CDR3 DNA reads as TGTGCCACCATGACAGGGGCAGAGACCCAGTACTTC. This rearrangement joins TRBV28 to TRBJ2-5, with 8 bases lining up with TRBD1. V lost 10 bases and J lost 4; bases outside the gene matches: 5. The CDR3 is 12 residues long. Germline V CDR1 and CDR2: MDHEN, SYDVKM. Looking up the rest from reference TRBV28 and TRBJ2-5 gives the full variable domain: DVKVTQSSRYLVKRTGEKVFLECVQDMDHENMFWYRQDPGLGLRLIYFSYDVKMKEKGDIPEGYSVSREKKERFSLILESASTNQTSMYLCATMTGAETQYFGPGTRLLVL.

This clonotype is medium-sized by share. The DNA of the CDR3 is TGTGCCAGCAGCTCCAATTTAGCGGGAGGGGACGAGCAGTACTTC. This gives the protein CASSSNLAGGDEQYF. The chain links TRBV7-8 to TRBJ2-7, with TRBD2 matching over 11 bases. Germline V CDR1 and CDR2: SGHVS, FQNEAQ. Trimming cost V 4 bases and J 5 bases; bases outside gene matches: 7. The CDR3 extends over 15 amino acids.

By its share, this clonotype is medium-sized (0.01 to 0.1%). The rearrangement uses TRBV11-2 and TRBJ2-4; TRBD2 aligns across 16 bases. Trimming cost V 5 bases and J 7 bases; bases outside gene matches: 2. The V gene's germline CDR1 is SGHAT and CDR2 FQNNGV. The CDR3 runs 15 residues. The CDR3 region is CASSTGLAGGNIQYF. The DNA of the CDR3 is TGTGCCAGCAGCACGGGACTAGCGGGAGGGAACATTCAGTACTTC.

In its sample, this clonotype ranks as medium-sized. The rearrangement uses TRBV7-9 and TRBJ2-1, with D possibly called TRBD1 or TRBD2 (5 bases each). Germline CDR1 is SEHNR and CDR2 is FQNEAQ (reference sequence). V lost 6 bases to trimming and J lost 6 bases, with 21 bases between them. CDR3 length: 16 amino acids. CDR3 loop: CASSLLGDPRANEQFF. CDR3 sequence (DNA): TGTGCCAGCAGTCTACTGGGGGACCCGAGGGCCAATGAGCAGTTCTTC. Together with reference TRBV7-9 and TRBJ2-1, the CDR3 gives the full variable domain: DTGVSQNPRHKITKRGQNVTFRCDPISEHNRLYWYRQTLGQGPEFLTYFQNEAQLEKSRLLSDRFSAERPKGSFSTLEIQRTEQGDSAMYLCASSLLGDPRANEQFFGPGTRLTVL.

This clonotype is deemed medium-sized. In DNA, the CDR3 is TGTGCCAGCAGTGAAAGGGAGATCGGGGAGCTGTTTTTT. Translation gives CASSEREIGELFF. The rearrangement uses TRBV2 and TRBJ2-2, with D maybe TRBD2 (5 bases). V lost 2 bases to trimming and J lost 7 bases, with 8 bases between them. From germline, CDR1 is SNHLY and CDR2 FYNNEI. This CDR3 contains 13 residues.

By frequency in the sample, this clonotype is medium-sized. The chain joins TRBV2 to TRBJ2-3; a weak D match, TRBD1 (5 bases). This CDR3 spans 14 amino acids. The V end was cut by 7 bases, the J end by 0 bases, with 11 bases between. From germline, CDR1 is SNHLY and CDR2 FYNNEI. The CDR3 region is CASKGVQSTDTQYF. The CDR3 bases are TGTGCCAGCAAAGGGGTCCAGAGCACAGATACGCAGTATTTT. The variable domain in full, with the rest retrieved from reference TRBV2 and TRBJ2-3, is EPEVTQTPSHQVTQMGQEVILRCVPISNHLYFYWYRQILGQKVEFLVSFYNNEISEKSEIFDDQFSVERPDGSNFTLKIRSTKLEDSAMYFCASKGVQSTDTQYFGPGTRLTVL.

By sample share, this clonotype is medium-sized. The chain combines TRBV7-2 with TRBJ2-7, with 14 nucleotides matching TRBD2. J gave up 7 bases and V 3 bases, and 5 bases lay outside the gene matches. CDR3 length: 15 amino acids. Germline V gene lookup returns CDR1 SGHTA and CDR2 FQGNSA. Here the CDR3 reads CASSLGLAGVEEQYF. The CDR3 region has the DNA TGTGCCAGCAGCTTGGGACTAGCGGGAGTGGAAGAGCAGTACTTC.

This clonotype is labeled medium-sized (0.01 to 0.1%). The rearrangement joins TRBV5-1 to TRBJ2-1; 9 bases are a match to TRBD1. CDR3 length: 15 residues. The ends lost 4 bases at V and 1 base at J; junction bases unmatched: 3. From germline, CDR1 is SGHRS and CDR2 YFSETQ. As DNA, the CDR3 is TGCGCCAGCAGCAGGGACAGGGAATCCTACAATGAGCAGTTCTTC. As protein: CASSRDRESYNEQFF.

This clonotype is labeled as hyperexpanded. The chain combines TRBV6-5 with TRBJ2-1; TRBD1 aligns across 7 bases. Germline trimming cut 6 bases from V and 1 base from J; bases unmatched to any gene: 6. This CDR3 is 15 amino acids long. Germline V CDR1 and CDR2: MNHEY, SVGAGI. The CDR3 here is CASSRQGRSYNEQFF. CDR3 DNA sequence: TGTGCCAGCAGCCGACAGGGTAGGTCCTACAATGAGCAGTTCTTC.